A selection of T cell receptor beta chains follows, all from one sample in a study of T-cell memory formation after mild COVID-19. TCRdb fed the 5' RACE reads into MiXCR, producing one record per CDR3 protein. The repertoire holds about 440,000 distinct CDR3 sequences, 15% to 25% seen once, with roughly 8.4% in the top ten. The specimen was PBMCs or a T cell subset sorted from them (not recorded which). These receptor sequences come from an adult woman who had mild COVID-19 (a few samples of this study predate the infection). Cell type and time point are not known. Both conserved end residues are part of each CDR3.

CDR3,J,V
CATSRDLGLADTDTQYF,TRBJ2-3,TRBV15
CASSPGQGARFTDTQYF,TRBJ2-3,TRBV14
CASSLITRGARADTQYF,TRBJ2-3,TRBV4-1
CSALAGTGKFTF,TRBJ1-2,TRBV20-1
CASSFRDSDEQFF,TRBJ2-1,TRBV25-1
CASSFSGDFSYEQYF,TRBJ2-7,TRBV6-6
CASSGQGASSYEQYF,TRBJ2-7,TRBV6-1
CATSDWANDEQYF,TRBJ2-7,TRBV24-1
CASASGHLETQYF,TRBJ2-5,TRBV30
CASSPGTGPVNTEAFF,TRBJ1-1,TRBV5-1
CASSQTSGLYNEQFF,TRBJ2-1,TRBV6-6
CASSNRVSEAFF,TRBJ1-1,TRBV7-8
CASSEWAGQETQYF,TRBJ2-5,TRBV9
CASRPGSGGGPDTQYF,TRBJ2-3,TRBV5-1
CASSQEVAYGYTF,TRBJ1-2,TRBV4-1
CASSLVWGTPNTEAFF,TRBJ1-1,TRBV7-3
CSARVGGHHDNEQFF,TRBJ2-1,TRBV20-1
CASSSTGPIADTQYF,TRBJ2-3,TRBV3-1
CASSPPGSGPNYGYTF,TRBJ1-2,TRBV18
CASSPGGGTWQPQHF,TRBJ1-5,TRBV5-1
CASSLAGLAGDHEQFF,TRBJ2-1,TRBV5-4
CASSRQGTETQYF,TRBJ2-5,TRBV18
CASSHRTTGEGQFF,TRBJ2-1,TRBV7-9
CAWSPQVAQPQHF,TRBJ1-5,TRBV30
CASSYRPGGRNIQYF,TRBJ2-4,TRBV6-5
CASSVGQGAGQPQHF,TRBJ1-5,TRBV9
CASSNTGGIYNEQFF,TRBJ2-1,TRBV14
CASSLPPSGQFF,TRBJ2-1,TRBV7-9
CASSLAGVGQDYNSPLHF,TRBJ1-6,TRBV5-1
CASRADTLNTEAFF,TRBJ1-1,TRBV12-3/TRBV12-4
CASSQDSPLAGEQYF,TRBJ2-7,TRBV4-3
CASIEGRQGPNQPQHF,TRBJ1-5,TRBV12-3/TRBV12-4
CASSRTSGTDYEQYF,TRBJ2-7,TRBV7-9
CASSYGTAGYGYTF,TRBJ1-2,TRBV6-5
CARNSGQVLYEQYF,TRBJ2-7,TRBV23-1
CASSLQGSGYTF,TRBJ1-2,TRBV27
CASSLGNSREETQYF,TRBJ2-5,TRBV7-9
CASRYSGVGSYNEQFF,TRBJ2-1,TRBV12-3/TRBV12-4
CASSQDLRFDEQFF,TRBJ2-1,TRBV5-5
CASRSGGTNTEAFF,TRBJ1-1,TRBV27
CASSGRRSRDVYF,TRBJ2-5,TRBV4-1
CASSYTQSRDYYEQYF,TRBJ2-7,TRBV6-2/TRBV6-3
CASSSGQGRGVDTQYF,TRBJ2-3,TRBV5-5
CASSFGGTSGRWDEQFF,TRBJ2-1,TRBV9
CASSYSRAVDYGYTF,TRBJ1-2,TRBV6-5
CASSLAKSHYEQYF,TRBJ2-7,TRBV7-6
CASRPDRASGELFF,TRBJ2-2,TRBV7-2
CASSLNLLREGRSEQYF,TRBJ2-7,TRBV7-9
CATSASGGLGDTQYF,TRBJ2-3,TRBV24-1
CASSQFPGGLNTEAFF,TRBJ1-1,TRBV4-1
CATSGSPGTPRETQYF,TRBJ2-5,TRBV15
CSAAGAGGDTQYF,TRBJ2-3,TRBV20-1
CSAWGRNEQFF,TRBJ2-1,TRBV20-1
CASSVGGSAANEQFF,TRBJ2-1,TRBV2
CSARLTGGETQYF,TRBJ2-5,TRBV20-1